The 18 T cell receptor beta chains presented below share a single source sample, sequenced in a study of PD-L1 blockade in urothelial cancer. Some clones are missing from TCRdb's copy, which holds only in-frame ones; the method was immunoSEQ multiplex PCR. The sample consists of about 100,000 clones, about 90% of them appearing once. Sequences were derived from PBMCs, sampled around atezolizumab (anti-PD-L1) treatment. These receptors originate from a woman older than 75 with urothelial cancer.

The chain couples TRBV28 to TRBJ2-3, with 9 nucleotides matching TRBD2. CDR1 is MDHEN, CDR2 SYDVKM, per germline. This CDR3 is 15 amino acids long. J gave up 7 bases and V 6 bases, and 11 bases lay outside the gene matches. CDR3 sequence reads: CASSARSGRSHTQYF. The CDR3, as DNA: TGTGCCAGCAGCGCCCGTAGCGGGAGATCTCATACGCAGTATTTT.

This chain uses TRBV25-1 with TRBJ2-1, with D possibly TRBD2 on 6 matching bases. The CDR3 covers 15 residues. Germline loops: CDR1 MGHDK, CDR2 SYGVNS. The V end was cut by 3 bases, the J end by 2 bases, with 11 bases between. The CDR3 here is CASSDRGVAYNEQFF. The DNA for the CDR3 is TGTGCCAGCAGTGATCGCGGGGTTGCCTACAATGAGCAGTTCTTC. The whole variable domain, remainder taken from reference TRBV25-1 and TRBJ2-1, is EADIYQTPRYLVIGTGKKITLECSQTMGHDKMYWYQQDPGMELHLIHYSYGVNSTEKGDLSSESTVSRIRTEHFPLTLESARPSHTSQYLCASSDRGVAYNEQFFGPGTRLTVL.

V gene TRBV14 combines with J gene TRBJ2-7; D might be TRBD1 (6 bases). The germline gives CDR1 SGHDN, CDR2 FVKESK. The V end lost 4 bases, the J end lost 7 bases, and 14 bases lay between the germline ends. The CDR3 has 13 residues. The CDR3 is CASSRHGTREQYF. In nucleotides, the CDR3 is TGTGCCAGCAGCCGCCACGGGACACGAGAGCAGTACTTC.

This clone has only one observation. This chain links TRBV9 with TRBJ1-1, with 7 bases lining up with TRBD1. Germline loops: CDR1 SGDLS, CDR2 YYNGEE. This CDR3 contains 15 residues. V lost 3 bases and J lost 1; bases outside the gene matches: 6. DNA of the CDR3: TGTGCCAGCAGCGCTTCGGGACAGAGGAACACTGAAGCTTTCTTT. This encodes CASSASGQRNTEAFF.

The chain couples TRBV25-1 to TRBJ1-1; D gene uncertain. Trimming removed 1 base from V and 2 bases from J, with 8 bases in between. The CDR3 length is 14 residues. Germline V lookup: CDR1 MGHDK, CDR2 SYGVNS. In DNA, the CDR3 is TGTGCCAGCAGTGAATCGCGCCCAAACACTGAAGCTTTCTTT. Translated, it gives CASSESRPNTEAFF.

The chain is built from TRBV27 and TRBJ2-3; 14 bases line up with TRBD2. The V gene's germline CDR1 is MNHEY and CDR2 SMNVEV (reference sequence). Trimming took 1 base from V and 5 from J; bases not matched to a gene: 8. The CDR3 length is 18 residues. This CDR3 reads CASSLWGGLAGAEDTQYF. CDR3 nucleotide sequence: TGTGCCAGCAGTTTATGGGGGGGACTAGCGGGAGCAGAAGATACGCAGTATTTT.

The genes are TRBV7-9 and TRBJ2-7; the match to TRBD1 covers 7 bases. Germline-derived CDR1 and CDR2 are SEHNR and FQNEAQ (reference sequence). V lost 7 bases, J lost 3 bases, and 15 bases stayed unmatched. The CDR3 runs to 16 residues. CDR3 in DNA: TGTGCCAGCACCACAAAAGGGACAGCGATCCTCTACGAGCAGTACTTC. Protein: CASTTKGTAILYEQYF.

The rearrangement joins TRBV18 to TRBJ1-3; D might be TRBD1 (5 bases). The CDR3 length is 14 residues. From germline, CDR1 is KGHSH and CDR2 LQKENI. With 3 bases removed from V and 8 bases from J, the gap between germline ends came to 14 bases. CDR3 amino acids: CASSPGPLADTIYF. CDR3 DNA sequence: TGTGCCAGCTCACCGGGACCGTTAGCGGACACCATATATTTT.

The CDR3 protein is CASAGGGYGYTF. DNA of the CDR3: TGTGCCAGCGCAGGGGGCGGCTATGGCTACACCTTC. This sequence joins TRBV7-8 and TRBJ1-2, with 8 bases aligning to TRBD1. The CDR3 runs 12 residues. CDR1 is SGHVS and CDR2 is FQNEAQ in the germline V gene. The junction had 3 bases not matched to a gene; V was cut back by 8 bases and J by 4 bases.

V gene TRBV18 combines with J gene TRBJ2-7; 7 bases are shared with TRBD2. The CDR3 loop spans 16 amino acids. CDR1 is KGHSH, CDR2 LQKENI, per germline. The ends lost 1 base at V and 6 bases at J; junction bases unmatched: 12. CDR3 loop: CASSPQTGGGPGEQYF. The CDR3, as DNA: TGTGCCAGCTCACCACAGACCGGGGGAGGGCCCGGCGAGCAGTACTTC.

The chain joins TRBV27 to TRBJ2-1, with TRBD2 matching 12 bases. CDR1 and CDR2 (germline): MNHEY, SMNVEV (reference sequence). V dropped 5 bases and J dropped 12; count of bases not matched to a gene: 14. The CDR3 is 16 residues long. Here the CDR3 reads CASSPLGTSGLEGQFF. The CDR3 nucleotides are TGTGCCAGCAGTCCTCTTGGGACTAGCGGGCTCGAGGGGCAGTTCTTC.

The rearrangement joins TRBV19 to TRBJ2-1; TRBD2 matches 11 bases. The CDR3 has 15 amino acids. Germline V gives CDR1 LNHDA, CDR2 SQIVND (reference sequence). With 3 bases clipped from V and 10 bases from J, the junction kept 8 bases outside the gene matches. CDR3 DNA: TGTGCCAGTAGTATTGGTACTAGCGGGAGTGTAGAGCAGTTCTTC. Protein sequence: CASSIGTSGSVEQFF.

The genes are TRBV30 and TRBJ1-1; TRBD1 is a possible D gene (6 bases). CDR3 length: 14 residues. CDR1 and CDR2 from the germline V gene are GTSNPN and SVGIG (reference sequence). Deletions cut 6 bases from V and 0 bases from J, with 14 bases between. The DNA of the CDR3 is TGTGCCTGTTCGACCGGGACATTGAACACTGAAGCTTTCTTT. It yields the protein CACSTGTLNTEAFF.

V gene TRBV19 combines with J gene TRBJ1-2; D is perhaps TRBD1 (6 bases). The V end lost 3 bases, the J end lost 7 bases, and 12 bases lay between the germline ends. This CDR3 has 13 residues. Germline V gives CDR1 LNHDA, CDR2 SQIVND (reference sequence). The chain's CDR3 is CASSMAGESGYTF. For the CDR3, the DNA is TGTGCCAGTAGTATGGCAGGGGAGAGTGGCTACACCTTC.

The chain links TRBV2 to TRBJ2-7, with D possibly matching TRBD2 (6 bases). The CDR3 has 14 amino acids. V gave up 0 bases and J gave up 6 bases, with 12 bases separating them. Germline V gene sequence: CDR1 SNHLY, CDR2 FYNNEI. The CDR3 reads CASSEAIARGEQYF. CDR3 in DNA: TGTGCCAGCAGTGAAGCGATAGCGCGGGGCGAGCAGTACTTC.

This chain links TRBV30 with TRBJ1-3, with D hard to call. The CDR3 consists of 15 residues. The germline CDR1 and CDR2 sequences are GTSNPN and SVGIG (reference sequence). CDR3 nucleotides: TGTGCAGGAAGTAGGGAGGGAAACTCTGGAAACACCATATATTTT. Amino acid sequence: CAGSREGNSGNTIYF.

This chain connects TRBV7-2 to TRBJ1-5, with D possibly matching TRBD1 (6 bases). CDR1 SGHTA and CDR2 FQGNSA come from the germline V gene. The CDR3 covers 16 residues. V was cut by 5 bases and J by 1 base, with 15 bases left in between. This CDR3 reads CASSLNRVGSNQPQHF. The CDR3 DNA reads as TGTGCCAGCAGCCTAAACAGGGTGGGGAGCAATCAGCCCCAGCATTTT.

The rearrangement joins TRBV5-6 to TRBJ2-5; the D gene is possibly TRBD2 (6 bases). This CDR3 has 13 residues. Germline CDR1 reads SGHDT; CDR2 reads YYEEEE. V was pared by 0 bases and J by 5 bases, with 8 bases between. This chain's CDR3 is CASSLGAGETQYF. In DNA form, the CDR3 reads TGTGCCAGCAGCTTGGGGGCGGGGGAGACCCAGTACTTC.